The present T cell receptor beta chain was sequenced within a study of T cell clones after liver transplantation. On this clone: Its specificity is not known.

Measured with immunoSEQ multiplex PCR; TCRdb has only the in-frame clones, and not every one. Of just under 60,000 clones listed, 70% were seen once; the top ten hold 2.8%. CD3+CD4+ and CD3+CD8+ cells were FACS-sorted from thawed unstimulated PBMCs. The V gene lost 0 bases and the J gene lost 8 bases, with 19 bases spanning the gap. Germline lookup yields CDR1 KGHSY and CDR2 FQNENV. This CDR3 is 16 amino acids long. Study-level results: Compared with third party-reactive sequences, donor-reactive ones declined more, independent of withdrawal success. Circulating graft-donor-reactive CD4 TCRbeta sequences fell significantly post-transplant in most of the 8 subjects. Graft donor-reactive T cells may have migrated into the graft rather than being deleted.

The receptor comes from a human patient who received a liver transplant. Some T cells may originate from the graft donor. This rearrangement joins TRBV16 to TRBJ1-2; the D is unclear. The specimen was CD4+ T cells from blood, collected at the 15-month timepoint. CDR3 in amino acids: CASSQSRLASESGYTF. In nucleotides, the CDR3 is TGTGCCAGCAGCCAATCGCGACTGGCCTCGGAGTCGGGCTACACCTTC.